This T cell receptor beta chain was found in a study of blood T cell repertoires in COVID-19 (TCRdb year 2020). As for the study more broadly: Samples from collaborators originated in the United States, Italy and Spain and spanned both the acute and convalescent phases of COVID-19. The prospective study material was composed of cDNA or gDNA derived from T cells, B-cell-depleted T cells, or PBMCs. Deeply sampled blood TCRbeta repertoires from subjects exposed to, actively infected with, or recovered from COVID-19 were included in the dataset. The repertoires were released in a freely available public database intended as a resource for research on the immune response to SARS-CoV-2. The samples were drawn from the first 160 participants of the ongoing ImmuneRACE study and from over a thousand subjects provided by 6 global collaborators. A de-identified subject ID, COVID-19 status, age in years and sex were almost always included in the sample metadata. Where available, HLA class I and class II types were taken from metadata supplied by the sample provider and were not determined by assay-based typing.

Study-level results and caveats: The quantity of clinical and demographic metadata differed by source and by participant and was supplied without curation.

In the prospective study, participants were about 18 to 95 years old, resided in 24 geographic areas of the United States, and were enrolled through a virtual design. In the prospective study, participants were assigned to cohorts based on the clinical history participants reported in a screening survey and a study questionnaire. Recovered participants in ImmuneRACE Cohort 3 were defined as having two consecutive negative NP/OP PCR tests, clearance from a healthcare professional, or resolution of symptoms. In the prospective study, whole blood, serum and a nasopharyngeal or oropharyngeal swab were collected from each participant by mobile phlebotomists. Over a 2-month period, participants in the prospective study had the option of providing additional blood draws and questionnaires. Before DNA extraction, prospective study blood samples were shipped either frozen or at room temperature. Note on this clone: Its antigen remains undetermined. Nothing much larger sits one base from this clone, and base qualities are not available.

The CDR3 starts with the cysteine, ends with the phenylalanine, and has 15 residues. CDR3 DNA only is kept here, 45 bases in frame from base 1. V and J lose 6 bases and 0 bases, and a span of 18 bases separates them. CDR1 and CDR2 are drawn from the germline V gene: SQVTM, ANQGSEA. The immunoSEQ Assay, a bias-controlled multiplex PCR, was used to amplify TCRbeta CDR3 regions from genomic DNA. Per the source publication's procedure: Within the assay, amplification of reference gene primers was used to estimate how many nucleated cells each sample contained. To quantify the absolute abundance of each unique TCRbeta CDR3 rearrangement, sequence reads were collapsed and filtered. For each sample, productive Simpson clonality was calculated as the square root of Simpson's diversity index over productive rearrangements. TCRdb took this table from immuneACCESS and kept in-frame rearrangements with V and J called. Such tables lack part of the clones; where checked against another copy, unresolved V genes explain under half of the gap, and the rest is unexplained. For V, J and clone size, that table is used; D and trimming come from the DNA. In all, the sample holds a few hundred thousand clones, and roughly four fifths of those were seen once. The ten largest clonotypes hold 3% to 4% of the sample.

The sample comprised PBMCs or T cells enriched from blood (not recorded which). This sequence uses TRBV29-1 and TRBJ2-7; the D gene is perhaps TRBD1, on 6 matching bases. The receptor was isolated from a woman aged 55 to 70 who had recovered from COVID-19. Here is the DNA: TGCAGCGTAGCGCCGGAAAGGGACAACTCCTACGAGCAGTACTTC. It codes for CSVAPERDNSYEQYF.